Below, one TCR beta chain is given with its context. This entry comes from a study of response to subunit inactivated influenza vaccine. MiXCR, run by TCRdb on the RT-PCR reads, gives a single entry per CDR3 protein. This sample has roughly 780,000 distinct CDR3 sequences; less than 20% occur once, and the top ten carry around 9.9%. CDR1 is DFQATT, CDR2 SNEGSKA, per germline (reference sequence). The CDR3 extends over 15 amino acids. Trimming pared 5 bases from V and 1 base from J, leaving 17 bases between. The TCR originated in a man aged 45-65 years who received an inactivated influenza vaccine. The starting material was PBMCs from blood, obtained approximately 5 days after vaccination. The chain couples TRBV20-1 to TRBJ1-2, with D tentatively TRBD1 (5 bases). CDR3 sequence (DNA): TGCAGTGCTGACAGACCCCACAATCGTAACTATGGCTACACCTTC. Protein product: CSADRPHNRNYGYTF.